One and the same sample provided the 15 T cell receptor beta chains below, sequenced in a study of T cell repertoires in ileal Crohn's disease. Repertoires were generated with immunoSEQ multiplex PCR, while TCRdb's copy carries only in-frame clones and drops some. The data hold roughly 29,000 clones, with 80% observed a single time. The sequencing sample was made of ileal tissue. The receptors were sampled from an adult with Crohn's disease.

This sequence joins TRBV7-2 and TRBJ1-2, with 8 nucleotides matching TRBD1. The CDR3 spans 18 residues. V was pared by 1 base and J by 4 bases, with 14 bases of the junction left unmatched. CDR1 SGHTA and CDR2 FQGNSA come from the germline V gene. CDR3 nucleotide sequence: TGTGCCAGCAGCTTAGGCCGGGACAGGTTGGGGTTCAGCTATGGCTACACCTTC. Translating gives CASSLGRDRLGFSYGYTF.

The rearrangement joins TRBV7-9 to TRBJ1-2; D is possibly TRBD1 (6 bases). The CDR3 is 14 residues long. In germline, CDR1 is SEHNR, CDR2 FQNEAQ (reference sequence). V was trimmed by 5 bases and J by 4 bases, leaving 14 bases between them. CDR3 in DNA: TGTGCCAGCAGCGCATTACAGGGTATCTATGGCTACACCTTC. Amino acids: CASSALQGIYGYTF.

V usage is TRBV5-1 and J usage is TRBJ2-3, with a possible D match to TRBD2 (5 bases). This CDR3 comprises 14 residues. V shed 7 bases and J shed 2 bases, with 14 bases lying between them. Germline-derived CDR1 and CDR2 are SGHRS and YFSETQ. The CDR3 nucleotides read TGCGCCAGCGGCCATAGCGACGCCACAGATACGCAGTATTTT. Amino acids: CASGHSDATDTQYF. The variable domain in full, completed from reference TRBV5-1 and TRBJ2-3, reads KAGVTQTPRYLIKTRGQQVTLSCSPISGHRSVSWYQQTPGQGLQFLFEYFSETQRNKGNFPGRFSGRQFSNSRSEMNVSTLELGDSALYLCASGHSDATDTQYFGPGTRLTVL.

This chain uses TRBV6-5 with TRBJ2-1, with 7 nucleotides matching TRBD1. Unmatched junction bases numbered 15, after V lost 6 bases and J lost 13 bases. Germline V CDR1 and CDR2: MNHEY, SVGAGI. This CDR3 comprises 14 residues. The CDR3 loop reads CASSLNDRAIHQFF. The DNA of the CDR3 is TGTGCCAGCAGCCTGAATGACAGGGCGATTCACCAGTTCTTC.

The sample holds one count of this clone. V and J are TRBV18 and TRBJ1-2, with D perhaps matching TRBD1 (5 bases). The CDR3 is 15 amino acids. The V end lost 2 bases, the J end lost 8 bases, and 18 bases lay between the germline ends. Germline CDR1 is KGHSH and CDR2 is LQKENI. For the CDR3, the DNA is TGTGCCAGCTCACCAAAGCTGCAGGGAAGAGAGGGCTACACCTTC. Amino acids: CASSPKLQGREGYTF. Complete variable domain (other parts from reference TRBV18 and TRBJ1-2): NAGVMQNPRHLVRRRGQEARLRCSPMKGHSHVYWYRQLPEEGLKFMVYLQKENIIDESGMPKERFSAEFPKEGPSILRIQQVVRGDSAAYFCASSPKLQGREGYTFGSGTRLTVV.

The chain combines TRBV6-1 with TRBJ2-5, with TRBD1 as a possible D gene (6 bases). Germline V gene data show CDR1 as MNHNS and CDR2 as SASEGT. With 6 bases removed from V and 1 base from J, the gap between germline ends came to 9 bases. The CDR3 loop spans 13 amino acids. The CDR3 here is CASSGQIQETQYF. As DNA, the CDR3 is TGTGCCAGCAGCGGACAGATCCAAGAGACCCAGTACTTC.

The chain uses TRBV19 and TRBJ2-2, with TRBD2 identical over 7 bases. Germline trimming cut 3 bases from V and 5 bases from J; bases unmatched to any gene: 3. CDR1 LNHDA and CDR2 SQIVND come from the germline V gene (reference sequence). The length of the CDR3 is 14 residues. In DNA form, the CDR3 reads TGTGCCAGTAGTATTCGCGGGAGAACCGGGGAGCTGTTTTTT. It specifies CASSIRGRTGELFF.

V is TRBV25-1 and J is TRBJ2-7; 9 nucleotides match TRBD1. Germline V CDR1 and CDR2: MGHDK, SYGVNS. The CDR3 runs 11 residues. The CDR3 DNA reads TGTGCAAGGGGACAGGGAGACGAGCAGTACTTC. The encoded protein is CARGQGDEQYF.

The V and J genes are TRBV11-2 and TRBJ2-1, with TRBD1 matching 8 bases. Per germline, CDR1 SGHAT and CDR2 FQNNGV. Losses at the gene ends were 5 bases for V and 0 bases for J; bases not matched to a gene: 9. CDR3 length equals 17 residues. CDR3 in amino acids: CASSLSGGSSSYNEQFF. The CDR3, as DNA: TGTGCCAGCAGCCTCTCAGGGGGCTCCAGCTCCTACAATGAGCAGTTCTTC.

This rearrangement joins TRBV19 to TRBJ2-5, with D perhaps TRBD2 (5 bases). Per the germline V gene, CDR1 is LNHDA and CDR2 is SQIVND (reference sequence). Trimming left V 1 base short and J 7 bases short, with 13 bases between. The CDR3 contains 14 residues. DNA for the CDR3: TGTGCCAGTAGTATAGTCGGGATTCCCCGGACCCAGTACTTC. It encodes CASSIVGIPRTQYF. The variable domain in full, with the rest retrieved from reference TRBV19 and TRBJ2-5, is DGGITQSPKYLFRKEGQNVTLSCEQNLNHDAMYWYRQDPGQGLRLIYYSQIVNDFQKGDIAEGYSVSREKKESFPLTVTSAQKNPTAFYLCASSIVGIPRTQYFGPGTRLLVL.

The chain combines TRBV30 with TRBJ1-1; D may be TRBD1 (5 bases). Germline values: CDR1 GTSNPN, CDR2 SVGIG (reference sequence). The CDR3 sequence is 13 residues long. The CDR3 loop reads CAHTRGEGTEAFF. The CDR3 coding sequence is TGTGCTCACACTCGGGGGGAGGGGACTGAAGCTTTCTTT.

The chain has TRBV5-4 and TRBJ2-5, with no clear D. The DNA end lines up better with TRBJ2-7; the J call may be wrong. Germline-derived CDR1 and CDR2 are SGHNT and YYREEE (reference sequence). This CDR3 comprises 15 residues. CDR3 DNA sequence: TGTGCCAGCAGCCCGGTAGCTTCTAGCTCCTACGAGCAGTACTTC. Residues: CASSPVASSSYEQYF.

This chain links TRBV5-1 with TRBJ2-1; 7 positions match TRBD2. CDR1 and CDR2 from the germline V gene are SGHRS and YFSETQ. J gave up 10 bases and V 4 bases, and 11 bases lay outside the gene matches. CDR3 length equals 14 residues. The CDR3 sequence is CASSLVGLLEEQFF. CDR3 sequence (DNA): TGCGCCAGCAGCCTCGTGGGACTACTGGAAGAGCAGTTCTTC.

The chain uses TRBV15 and TRBJ2-5, with D perhaps matching TRBD1 (5 bases). CDR1 and CDR2 from the germline V gene are LNHNV and YYDKDF (reference sequence). This CDR3 comprises 16 residues. The ends were cut back, 5 bases at V and 4 bases at J, with 20 bases in the middle. The CDR3 loop reads CATSANAGSVPETQYF. The CDR3 bases are TGTGCCACCAGCGCAAACGCAGGGTCGGTTCCAGAGACCCAGTACTTC.

V usage is TRBV7-2 and J usage is TRBJ2-3; TRBD2 matches at 7 bases. V was pared by 6 bases and J by 7 bases, with 19 bases of the junction left unmatched. CDR3 length: 17 residues. Per germline, CDR1 SGHTA and CDR2 FQGNSA. In DNA, the CDR3 is TGTGCCAGCAGTAAGAGGGCGGGGGACCTCACAGGAAATACGCAGTATTTT. Its protein product is CASSKRAGDLTGNTQYF.